This T cell receptor beta chain was documented in a study of blood T cell repertoires in COVID-19. During active infection, Seattle patients enrolled and were then monitored through disease. In the original processing: Estimation of nucleated cell counts relied on the amplification of reference gene primers. Produced via immunoSEQ multiplex PCR; TCRdb's table is partial and in-frame only. V and J calls plus clone size are reproduced from that table; the DNA served to infer D and trimming. The sample contains 250,000 to 350,000 clones, around 90% of which appear only once. The V and J ends lost 3 bases and 0 bases, in that order; junction bases with no gene match: 11. This CDR3 has 19 amino acids. Germline V lookup: CDR1 LNHDA, CDR2 SQIVND (reference sequence).

V usage is TRBV19 and J usage is TRBJ1-5; 10 nucleotides agree with TRBD1. The origin of this receptor is a woman aged 30 to 39 with COVID-19, enrolled during active disease. Material: peripheral blood. Here the CDR3 reads CASSMGDRGQFYSNQPQHF. CDR3 sequence (DNA): TGTGCCAGTAGTATGGGGGACAGGGGACAATTTTATAGCAATCAGCCCCAGCATTTT.